This T cell receptor beta chain was retrieved from a study of shared clonotypes between healthy human individuals. Study-wide points: Researchers sampled only blood; tissue repertoires likely differ.

As to this clone: Its antigen remains unknown.

Trimming removed 7 bases at V and 0 bases at J, with 13 bases between. This CDR3 is 14 amino acids long. Germline lookup yields CDR1 MNHEY and CDR2 SVGAGI. Nashville, Tennessee was home to all donors, who were Caucasian adults. Over several immunoSEQ plates, each subset's genomic DNA was distributed in even portions. Ten immunoSEQ deep assay plates served to sequence unsorted PBMC DNA. Libraries were prepared by immunoSEQ multiplex PCR; TCRdb keeps only in-frame clonotypes and omits some of them. Of fewer than 600,000 clones in the sample, 70% to 80% were seen once. The chain is built from TRBV6-5 and TRBJ2-7; no definite D call. The TCR comes from a woman aged 40 to 50 in good health. Some clones in this sample may be carry-over from other donors' samples. The sequenced sample was PBMCs. CDR3 in amino acids: CASTQGIHSYEQYF. As DNA, the CDR3 is TGTGCCAGCACCCAAGGGATCCACTCCTACGAGCAGTACTTC.